These 32 T cell receptor beta chains originate from one sample sequenced in a study of T cell changes during pregnancy in multiple sclerosis. Profiling relied on immunoSEQ multiplex PCR, and the TCRdb table lists in-frame clones only, not all of them. This table holds tens of thousands of clones, about 92% found once. The specimen comprised peripheral blood, sampled in the third trimester of pregnancy. The receptor source for this set is a female donor with multiple sclerosis, enrolled in a pregnancy study.

This chain connects TRBV27 to TRBJ2-3; 10 positions match TRBD2. CDR3 length: 16 residues. The trim removed 3 bases at V and 2 bases at J, leaving 5 bases unmatched. Germline assignment: CDR1 MNHEY and CDR2 SMNVEV (reference sequence). The CDR3 DNA reads as TGTGCCAGCAGTTTCAAAACTAGCGGGATCACAGATACGCAGTATTTT. Translating it yields CASSFKTSGITDTQYF.

This chain's CDR3 is CAISVASGAGGLDTQYF. DNA of the CDR3: TGTGCCATCAGTGTGGCTAGCGGGGCGGGCGGGCTGGATACGCAGTATTTT. V gene TRBV10-3 combines with J gene TRBJ2-3; 9 nucleotides align to TRBD2. The germline V gene has CDR1 ENHRY and CDR2 SYGVKD. This CDR3 has 17 amino acids. The ends lost 4 bases at V and 6 bases at J; junction bases unmatched: 14.

This chain connects TRBV18 to TRBJ1-1, with a tentative D call TRBD1 (6 bases). Germline CDR1 reads KGHSH; CDR2 reads LQKENI. The CDR3 contains 13 residues. V lost 2 bases, J lost 3 bases, and 7 bases lay in between. In nucleotides, the CDR3 is TGTGCCAGCTCACCAAGACAGGACACTGAAGCTTTCTTT. This codes for CASSPRQDTEAFF. The full variable domain, rest sourced from reference TRBV18 and TRBJ1-1, is NAGVMQNPRHLVRRRGQEARLRCSPMKGHSHVYWYRQLPEEGLKFMVYLQKENIIDESGMPKERFSAEFPKEGPSILRIQQVVRGDSAAYFCASSPRQDTEAFFGQGTRLTVV.

The gene calls are TRBV6-1 and TRBJ2-2; D perhaps matches TRBD2 (5 bases). Trimming removed 6 bases at V and 5 bases at J, with 13 bases between. The germline CDR1 and CDR2 sequences are MNHNS and SASEGT. CDR3 length: 14 amino acids. CDR3 nucleotides: TGTGCCAGCAGACCACTCGGGGAGACCGGGGAGCTGTTTTTT. Protein: CASRPLGETGELFF.

The V and J genes are TRBV5-1 and TRBJ1-2; TRBD1 is a possible D gene (5 bases). Germline CDR1 is SGHRS and CDR2 is YFSETQ. CDR3 length: 14 residues. Deletions cut 0 bases from V and 4 bases from J, with 10 bases between. This CDR3 reads CASSLEGNGYGYTF. The DNA of the CDR3 is TGCGCCAGCAGCTTGGAGGGGAATGGCTATGGCTACACCTTC.

The genes are TRBV2 and TRBJ2-7; TRBD2 matches at 9 bases. Germline V gene sequence: CDR1 SNHLY, CDR2 FYNNEI. The CDR3 extends over 17 amino acids. Losses at the gene ends were 6 bases for V and 3 bases for J; bases not matched to a gene: 15. CDR3 sequence reads: CASSARPKTSGLYEQYF. The CDR3 DNA reads TGTGCCAGCAGCGCCCGACCAAAGACTAGCGGTCTCTACGAGCAGTACTTC.

The CDR3 nucleotides read TGCGCCAGCAGCCTCGGACTAGCGGGAGATACTTACAATGAGCAGTTCTTC. This gives the protein CASSLGLAGDTYNEQFF. This rearrangement joins TRBV10-2 to TRBJ2-1; 13 bases align to TRBD2. The CDR3 sequence is 17 residues long. J was trimmed by 4 bases and V by 6 bases; bases with no gene match: 9. Germline-derived CDR1 and CDR2 are WSHSY and SAAADI.

The V call is TRBV6-6, the J call TRBJ2-1; 9 bases fit TRBD2. CDR1 and CDR2 from the germline V gene are MNHNY and SVGAGI (reference sequence). V was clipped by 6 bases and J by 8 bases; unmatched bases: 14. The CDR3 length is 16 residues. The CDR3 sequence: CASSKLSGSLSDEQFF. CDR3 bases: TGTGCCAGCAGCAAACTTAGCGGGAGTCTCTCGGATGAGCAGTTCTTC.

The genes are TRBV4-2 and TRBJ2-3; 14 positions agree with TRBD2. The CDR3 covers 18 residues. Germline CDR1 LGHNA, CDR2 YNFKEQ. Trimming cost V 4 bases and J 4 bases; bases outside gene matches: 10. CDR3 amino acids: CASSLPGGTSGSADTQYF. The CDR3 DNA is TGTGCCAGCAGCCTACCGGGGGGGACTAGCGGGAGTGCAGATACGCAGTATTTT.

In regard to this clone: One junction end disagrees with the germline gene, perhaps due to a read error. This rearrangement joins TRBV5-6 to TRBJ2-7; 10 nucleotides match TRBD2. This CDR3 region has 14 residues. Germline CDR1 reads SGHDT; CDR2 reads YYEEEE. The CDR3 loop is CASSPSGSSHEQYF. In nucleotides, the CDR3 is TGTGCCAGCAGCCCTAGCGGGAGCTCCCACGAGCAGTACTTC.

This clone was seen just once. The rearrangement joins TRBV10-1 to TRBJ2-1, with D perhaps matching TRBD2 (6 bases). The length of the CDR3 is 16 residues. CDR1 is WNHNN and CDR2 is SYGVQD in the germline V gene (reference sequence). V was pared by 0 bases and J by 6 bases, with 15 bases between. CDR3 in amino acids: CASSESGFGGSNEQFF. CDR3 bases: TGCGCCAGCAGTGAGTCTGGGTTCGGGGGTAGCAATGAGCAGTTCTTC.

The J gene is TRBJ2-1, the V gene TRBV5-1; 10 bases match TRBD2. The CDR3 length is 15 residues. Germline CDR1 is SGHRS and CDR2 is YFSETQ. V lost 6 bases and J lost 7; bases outside the gene matches: 10. This CDR3 reads CASTQAGGPANEQFF. CDR3 nucleotide sequence: TGCGCCAGCACACAAGCGGGAGGGCCGGCAAATGAGCAGTTCTTC. The full variable domain, with the rest looked up from reference TRBV5-1 and TRBJ2-1, is KAGVTQTPRYLIKTRGQQVTLSCSPISGHRSVSWYQQTPGQGLQFLFEYFSETQRNKGNFPGRFSGRQFSNSRSEMNVSTLELGDSALYLCASTQAGGPANEQFFGPGTRLTVL.

This clone was counted once. This chain links TRBV5-4 with TRBJ2-7; D may be TRBD2 (6 bases). Germline assignment: CDR1 SGHNT and CDR2 YYREEE (reference sequence). With 4 bases removed from V and 5 bases from J, the gap between germline ends came to 13 bases. This CDR3 has 13 amino acids. CDR3 DNA: TGTGCCAGCAGCCTGACGGAGGGGCACGAGCAGTACTTC. It translates to CASSLTEGHEQYF.

The chain uses TRBV27 and TRBJ1-2; TRBD1 matches 8 bases. V trimming: 8 bases; J trimming: 3 bases; junction bases outside the gene matches: 5. The CDR3 runs to 13 residues. Per germline, CDR1 MNHEY and CDR2 SMNVEV (reference sequence). DNA for the CDR3: TGTGCCAGCTCGGTGACAGGGGACTATGGCTACACCTTC. Amino acid sequence: CASSVTGDYGYTF.

This chain joins TRBV7-9 and TRBJ2-3, with 12 bases lining up with TRBD2. J gave up 3 bases and V 5 bases, and 6 bases lay outside the gene matches. The germline V gene encodes CDR1 SEHNR and CDR2 FQNEAQ (reference sequence). This CDR3 has 16 amino acids. CDR3 sequence: CASSVWLAGGTDTQYF. The CDR3 DNA reads TGTGCCAGCAGCGTATGGCTAGCGGGAGGGACAGATACGCAGTATTTT.

The chain couples TRBV7-2 to TRBJ1-5; D is uncertain. CDR1 is SGHTA and CDR2 is FQGNSA in the germline V gene. The CDR3 consists of 13 residues. The ends were cut back, 5 bases at V and 5 bases at J, with 10 bases in the middle. In DNA, the CDR3 is TGTGCCAGCAGCGCCGGGATTTATCAGCCCCAGCATTTT. Translated, it gives CASSAGIYQPQHF.

J is TRBJ1-2 and V is TRBV15, with 8 positions matching TRBD1. Germline CDR1 LNHNV, CDR2 YYDKDF (reference sequence). J lost 4 bases, V lost 5 bases, and 6 bases had no gene match. The length of the CDR3 is 14 residues. The DNA of the CDR3 is TGTGCCACCAGCCCAGACAGGGGTCCCTATGGCTACACCTTC. This gives the protein CATSPDRGPYGYTF.

V usage is TRBV6-5 and J usage is TRBJ2-7; 9 nucleotides match TRBD1. Per the germline V gene, CDR1 is MNHEY and CDR2 is SVGAGI. The CDR3 covers 15 residues. J lost 3 bases, V lost 4 bases, and 7 bases had no gene match. The CDR3 spells CASSSKPTGGYEQYF. DNA of the CDR3: TGTGCCAGCAGTTCTAAGCCGACAGGGGGCTACGAGCAGTACTTC.

The J gene is TRBJ2-5, the V gene TRBV19, with 8 bases lining up with TRBD2. V lost 5 bases and J lost 5; bases outside the gene matches: 10. CDR1 LNHDA and CDR2 SQIVND come from the germline V gene (reference sequence). There are 15 residues in the CDR3. CDR3: CASSPMTSAGETQYF. Written as DNA, the CDR3 is TGTGCCAGTAGTCCCATGACTAGCGCGGGGGAGACCCAGTACTTC.

The chain couples TRBV29-1 to TRBJ1-4, with D unclear. Germline CDR1 and CDR2: SQVTM and ANQGSEA. V lost 4 bases, J lost 8 bases, and 5 bases lay in between. The CDR3 runs 10 residues. The CDR3 spells CSVGTEKLFF. CDR3 nucleotides: TGCAGCGTTGGTACAGAAAAACTGTTTTTT.

There are a few counts of this clone. Mismatch with germline at one junction end may stem from a read error. The gene calls are TRBV29-1 and TRBJ1-1; the D gene is possibly TRBD1 (5 bases). The CDR3 sequence is 12 residues long. Germline V CDR1 and CDR2: SQVTM, ANQGSEA. This CDR3 reads CSVQDRNTEAFF. The CDR3 DNA reads TGCAGCGTTCAAGACAGGAACACTGAAGCTTTCTTT.

The chain couples TRBV6-5 to TRBJ2-7; 9 bases line up with TRBD1. After removal of 7 bases from V and 5 bases from J, the junction contained 9 bases not matched to a gene. Germline loops: CDR1 MNHEY, CDR2 SVGAGI. This CDR3 is built from 14 residues. CDR3 sequence reads: CASNILGQGDEQYF. The CDR3 nucleotides are TGTGCCAGCAACATATTGGGACAGGGTGACGAGCAGTACTTC.

The chain links TRBV4-1 to TRBJ2-2, with TRBD2 matching 7 bases. The CDR3 has 15 residues. V was pared by 6 bases and J by 6 bases, with 10 bases of the junction left unmatched. Germline CDR1 MGHRA, CDR2 YSYEKL. Here the CDR3 DNA reads TGCGCCAGCAGGGGTTTTTGGGGGAGGGCCGGGGAGCTGTTTTTT. It codes for CASRGFWGRAGELFF.

The CDR3 spells CASSPGTGGAKNIQYF. The CDR3 coding sequence is TGCGCCAGCAGCCCCGGGACAGGGGGGGCCAAAAACATTCAGTACTTC. The chain combines TRBV5-1 with TRBJ2-4; 11 nucleotides match TRBD1. Germline-derived CDR1 and CDR2 are SGHRS and YFSETQ. The CDR3 totals 16 residues. V gave up 4 bases and J gave up 1 base; unmatched junction bases: 4.

Here the CDR3 reads CASSSDGGYSGNTIYF. The CDR3 bases are TGCGCCAGCAGCTCTGACGGAGGATACTCTGGAAACACCATATATTTT. The chain combines TRBV5-1 with TRBJ1-3; D unclear. The germline V gene has CDR1 SGHRS and CDR2 YFSETQ. V dropped 3 bases and J dropped 0 bases, with 13 bases sitting between them. The CDR3 has 16 amino acids.

For the CDR3, the DNA is TGTGCCAGTAGTATAGTCCCGGGACAACTCACTGAAGCTTTCTTT. Translated, it gives CASSIVPGQLTEAFF. The gene calls are TRBV19 and TRBJ1-1, with a tentative D call TRBD1 (6 bases). CDR1 is LNHDA, CDR2 SQIVND, per germline (reference sequence). With 1 base removed from V and 4 bases from J, the gap between germline ends came to 13 bases. This CDR3 spans 15 amino acids.

The CDR3 here is CASRTTSGNLNEQFF. CDR3 bases: TGTGCCAGCAGGACGACTAGCGGTAACCTTAATGAGCAGTTCTTC. The genes are TRBV6-5 and TRBJ2-1, with TRBD2 identical over 9 bases. The V gene's germline CDR1 is MNHEY and CDR2 SVGAGI. There are 15 residues in the CDR3. V trimming: 6 bases; J trimming: 7 bases; junction bases outside the gene matches: 10.

This clone was observed once. This chain uses TRBV5-6 with TRBJ2-2; TRBD1 aligns across 9 bases. The CDR3 runs 15 residues. The junction had 3 bases not matched to a gene; V was cut back by 2 bases and J by 4 bases. Germline-derived CDR1 and CDR2 are SGHDT and YYEEEE. CDR3 loop: CASSFGTGSTGELFF. The CDR3 coding sequence is TGTGCCAGCAGCTTTGGGACAGGGTCCACCGGGGAGCTGTTTTTT.

The J gene is TRBJ1-5, the V gene TRBV5-5, with D perhaps TRBD1 (6 bases). Germline CDR1 and CDR2: SGHKS and YYEKEE (reference sequence). V gave up 1 base and J gave up 3 bases, with 11 bases separating them. This CDR3 has 15 residues. CDR3 nucleotides: TGTGCCAGCAGCTTGCGGGGGGCGCACAATCAGCCCCAGCATTTT. Protein product: CASSLRGAHNQPQHF. The full variable domain, completed using reference TRBV5-5 and TRBJ1-5, is DAGVTQSPTHLIKTRGQQVTLRCSPISGHKSVSWYQQVLGQGPQFIFQYYEKEERGRGNFPDRFSARQFPNYSSELNVNALLLGDSALYLCASSLRGAHNQPQHFGDGTRLSIL.

As DNA, the CDR3 is TGTGCCAGCAGTTTATTTACAGGGGGCGCGTCTGGGGCCAACGTCCTGACTTTC. Protein sequence: CASSLFTGGASGANVLTF. The chain couples TRBV28 to TRBJ2-6; 9 bases are a match to TRBD1. The germline CDR1 and CDR2 sequences are MDHEN and SYDVKM. CDR3 length equals 18 residues. J was trimmed by 1 base and V by 1 base; bases with no gene match: 5.

V is TRBV29-1 and J is TRBJ2-7; D is unresolved. Germline CDR1 and CDR2: SQVTM and ANQGSEA. CDR3 length: 12 amino acids. Deletions cut 4 bases from V and 0 bases from J, with 7 bases between. The DNA of the CDR3 is TGCAGCGTTGCCGAGAGCTCCTACGAGCAGTACTTC. Translated: CSVAESSYEQYF.

The chain recombines TRBV7-9 with TRBJ2-2, with D tentatively TRBD1 (5 bases). Germline V lookup: CDR1 SEHNR, CDR2 FQNEAQ (reference sequence). The CDR3 sequence is 16 residues long. V was shortened by 5 bases and J by 5 bases, with 18 bases between the two germline ends. Here the CDR3 DNA reads TGTGCCAGCAGCAGCTACGGGCAGGGTGGAACCGGGGAGCTGTTTTTT. This sequence encodes CASSSYGQGGTGELFF.